These 10 T cell receptor beta chains share one sample of origin, sequenced in a study of T cells in Graves' hyperthyroidism and ophthalmopathy. Using RNA transcripts as the source, TCR beta CDR3 regions were amplified. An initial round of RT-PCR targeting the TCR CDR3 relied on the HTBI primer set. TCRdb processed the multiplex PCR reads anew with MiXCR; each CDR3 protein has one entry. The profile shows 750,000 to 950,000 distinct CDR3 sequences, approximately 40% of them singletons. Specimen: blood. These receptors were taken from a man younger than 30 with Graves' hyperthyroidism.

The chain carries TRBV6-1 and TRBJ1-1; D is unresolved. There are 14 residues in the CDR3. V gave up 6 bases and J gave up 2 bases, with 13 bases separating them. Germline CDR1 is MNHNS and CDR2 is SASEGT. As DNA, the CDR3 is TGTGCCAGCAGGCGCCGCGGAATTAACACTGAAGCTTTCTTT. Its translation is CASRRRGINTEAFF.

Here the CDR3 DNA reads TGTGCCAGCAGCTTAAGGGCAGCGGGGCTGAGCTCCTACGAGCAGTACTTC. It is translated as CASSLRAAGLSSYEQYF. The chain combines TRBV7-2 with TRBJ2-7; 7 bases line up with TRBD2. The CDR3 length is 17 residues. After removal of 2 bases from V and 0 bases from J, the junction contained 10 bases not matched to a gene. CDR1 and CDR2 from the germline V gene are SGHTA and FQGNSA. Variable domain in full (rest from reference TRBV7-2 and TRBJ2-7): GAGVSQSPSNKVTEKGKDVELRCDPISGHTALYWYRQSLGQGLEFLIYFQGNSAPDKSGLPSDRFSAERTGGSVSTLTIQRTQQEDSAVYLCASSLRAAGLSSYEQYFGPGTRLTVT.

On this clonotype: A much bigger clone sits one base away, suggesting this may be a read error. The V and J genes are TRBV9 and TRBJ1-2; TRBD1 aligns across 8 bases. CDR1 is SGDLS and CDR2 is YYNGEE in the germline V gene. The CDR3 totals 15 residues. V lost 7 bases, J lost 4 bases, and 12 bases stayed unmatched. CDR3 sequence: CASGLDGQGVYGYTF. CDR3 nucleotide sequence: TGTGCCAGCGGCCTAGATGGACAGGGCGTCTATGGCTACACCTTC.

This chain links TRBV7-6 with TRBJ2-5; either TRBD1 or TRBD2 may supply D (5 bases each). V shed 4 bases and J shed 4 bases, with 13 bases lying between them. This CDR3 region has 14 residues. CDR1 is SGHVS and CDR2 is FNYEAQ in the germline V gene. The CDR3 region is CASSSTEGIETQYF. As DNA, the CDR3 is TGTGCCAGCAGCTCGACAGAGGGGATAGAGACCCAGTACTTC. The whole variable domain, filled in from reference TRBV7-6 and TRBJ2-5, reads GAGVSQSPRYKVTKRGQDVALRCDPISGHVSLYWYRQALGQGPEFLTYFNYEAQQDKSGLPNDRFSAERPEGSISTLTIQRTEQRDSAMYRCASSSTEGIETQYFGPGTRLLVL.

This clonotype was seen many times. CDR3 nucleotide sequence: TGTGCCAGCAGTGGGCCTAGCGGGATGGACGAGCAGTACTTC. This codes for CASSGPSGMDEQYF. The V gene is TRBV6-1, the J gene TRBJ2-7; TRBD2 matches at 9 bases. The ends lost 4 bases at V and 5 bases at J; junction bases unmatched: 6. The CDR3 consists of 14 residues. Germline CDR1 MNHNS, CDR2 SASEGT.

This rearrangement joins TRBV6-6 to TRBJ1-1; possibly TRBD1 for D (6 bases). Germline assignment: CDR1 MNHNY and CDR2 SVGAGI (reference sequence). The CDR3 spans 20 residues. V dropped 0 bases and J dropped 0 bases, with 23 bases sitting between them. The CDR3 DNA reads as TGTGCCAGCAGTTACTCGACGTATCCCGACCAGGGGCGTATGAACACTGAAGCTTTCTTT. Its translation: CASSYSTYPDQGRMNTEAFF.

Details on this clonotype: Germline is not matched at one junction end, which may reflect a read error. The rearrangement uses TRBV11-2 and TRBJ1-4, with 9 bases that match TRBD1. The CDR3 runs 15 residues. CDR1 is SGHAT and CDR2 is FQNNGV in the germline V gene. CDR3 DNA sequence: TGTGCCGGCAGCTTAGCCGGGACAGGGTTTGAAAAACTGTTTTTT. Protein: CAGSLAGTGFEKLFF.

The chain combines TRBV7-2 with TRBJ2-7; TRBD2 matches 9 bases. Unmatched junction bases numbered 8, after V lost 4 bases and J lost 1 base. The CDR3 covers 16 residues. In germline, CDR1 is SGHTA, CDR2 FQGNSA. CDR3 nucleotide sequence: TGTGCCAGCAGCTCGGTAGCGGGAGTTTATTCCTACGAGCAGTACTTC. Protein product: CASSSVAGVYSYEQYF.

The V and J genes are TRBV7-9 and TRBJ1-5, with D perhaps TRBD1 (5 bases). Germline V CDR1 and CDR2: SEHNR, FQNEAQ (reference sequence). The CDR3 is 13 amino acids. V lost 5 bases and J 10 bases, leaving 15 bases between the germline ends. The CDR3 is CASSLSGGGPQHF. Here the CDR3 DNA reads TGTGCCAGCAGCCTATCCGGGGGTGGTCCCCAGCATTTT.

The gene calls are TRBV7-2 and TRBJ2-2, with 7 bases matching TRBD1. Trimming at V came to 7 bases and at J to 0 bases, leaving 5 bases not matched to a gene. The CDR3 has 15 amino acids. The germline V gene encodes CDR1 SGHTA and CDR2 FQGNSA. CDR3 sequence: CASIHRGPNTGELFF. Here the CDR3 DNA reads TGTGCCAGCATCCACAGGGGCCCGAACACCGGGGAGCTGTTTTTT. Full variable domain (missing parts from reference TRBV7-2 and TRBJ2-2): GAGVSQSPSNKVTEKGKDVELRCDPISGHTALYWYRQSLGQGLEFLIYFQGNSAPDKSGLPSDRFSAERTGGSVSTLTIQRTQQEDSAVYLCASIHRGPNTGELFFGEGSRLTVL.